This T cell receptor beta chain stems from a study of identical twins (dated by TCRdb to the mid-2010s). In terms of the full investigation: To test whether fetal clonotypes persist, this study deep-sequenced TCR alpha and beta repertoires from monozygotic twins, from unrelated adults of various ages, and from cord blood. To rule out contamination, the twin experiments were replicated at different times with different library preparation protocols.

Broad study findings and their caveats: The excess sharing between twins in beta out-of-frame sequences was weaker because fewer shared sequences reduced the signal-to-noise ratio. In monozygotic twins, out-of-frame TCR alpha sharing was systematically underestimated by recombination models, although the models agreed with sharing between unrelated individuals. Compared with coincidental sharing between unrelated individuals, out-of-frame TCR alpha sequences shared between twins showed an excess of sequences with low generation probability. Abundant cord blood beta clonotypes had fewer insertions, young adult naive repertoires showed a similar but weaker trend, and memory repertoires showed no such trend. Because the same donors could not be followed over many years, the conclusions relied on cross-sectional statistical analysis. Invariant T cells such as MAIT and iNKT could partly confound zero-insertion analyses, though diverse VJ usage argued against this for most clonotypes.

CDR1 SGHAT and CDR2 FQNNGV are derived from the germline V gene. From the cysteine up to the phenylalanine, the CDR3 has a length of 15 residues. Only the CDR3 region is kept as DNA, spanning 45 bases read in frame from base 1. V is reduced by 5 bases and J by 7 bases, leaving a spacing of 18 bases between them. Libraries were prepared through 5' RACE. The sequencer was an Illumina HiSeq 2000. Template switching added a universal primer binding site, and the final cDNA carried a unique molecular identifier that allowed TCR cDNA molecules to be counted accurately. Specific primers in the conserved constant-segment region were used to synthesize first-strand cDNA for TCR alpha and beta chains. Each cDNA library was double barcoded, with a SMART-Mk sample barcode plus Illumina barcodes, to control for contamination. TruSeq adapter sequences and Illumina sample barcodes were added in two successive PCR steps. TCR alpha and beta cDNA libraries were sequenced on the Illumina HiSeq platform with custom primers. From the authors' description of their analysis: Unique molecular identifiers were extracted from raw reads with MiGEC, and CDR3 positions were determined with MiXCR. For each individual, recombination models were inferred using an EM algorithm with the repgenHMM and IGoR tools. The analysis of shared clonotypes was done with the tcR package in R, with sharing normalized by the product of cloneset sizes. To study raw recombination without the effects of thymic and clonal selection, out-of-frame nonproductive sequences were analyzed. Using fastp trimming at Q25 and MiXCR clonotype assembly, TCRdb reanalyzed the public sequencing data and kept in-frame beta chains. Entries are consolidated by CDR3 protein sequence, retaining the most common genes and DNA. It is TCRdb's table, rather than the study itself, that gives the V and J calls and clone size. The sample yields roughly 720,000 distinct CDR3 sequences; approximately 18% were counted once. The top ten clones comprise roughly 14% of the sample.

Concerning this clonotype itself: This clone's antigen is unknown. No clone much larger than this one lies a single base away; base qualities are absent.

All donors were healthy Caucasians. The twin cohort comprised three pairs of female monozygotic twins, all aged roughly 18 to 30 years. Peripheral blood mononuclear cells were the source from which RNA for the TCR libraries was isolated. This sample was also put to use in a study of T cells expressing NK-cell markers. As noted in the second study: TCR beta-chain repertoires were profiled in sorted CD3+CD56+NKG2C+, CD3+CD56+NKG2C- and CD3+CD56-NKG2C+ T-cell subsets from eight donors. Among the eight sequenced donors, only one was HCMV-seronegative, while the other seven were HCMV-seropositive. In several experiments an anti-gammadeltaTCR antibody was added to restrict sorting to alphabetaTCR-expressing T cells. For several donors, the dominant CD3+CD56+NKG2C+ clonotypes were among the top 10 CD8+ clonotypes and accounted for roughly 1.0-7.5% of CD8+ T cells. Those dominant clonotypes were again the most abundant among CD3+CD56-NKG2C+ cells in a few donors, at about 25-65%. It remained unclear whether the expanded NKG2C-expressing T cell clones were specific for HCMV antigens. All eight donors whose samples were sequenced were randomly selected healthy volunteers, three of them men and five women. HCMV-specific IgG was detected in serum with a commercial ELISA kit to determine HCMV serostatus. For about 6 donors, bulk peripheral blood T-cell repertoires were additionally sequenced from unsorted PBMC. MIGEC handled demultiplexing of the reads and grouping by UMI, while MiTCR was used to assemble and quantify clonotypes. To exclude erroneous sequences, only TCR cDNA sequences supported by at least two reads were retained. The tcR package was used for downstream repertoire analysis, with clonotypes matched between fractions based on CDR3 nucleotide sequence plus V segment. VDJmatch was used to annotate antigen specificity against VDJdb, with one amino acid substitution in CDR3 allowed.

This chain is built from TRBV11-2 and TRBJ2-1, with the D gene not clear enough to name. The clonotype comes from a woman between 18 and 29 years old in good health. The sample comprised PBMCs. The CDR3 sequence is CASSTIGPGRNEQFF. The DNA sequence is TGTGCCAGCAGCACGATAGGCCCGGGTCGGAATGAGCAGTTCTTC.